This TCR beta chain originates from a study of blood T cell repertoires in COVID-19. Only in-frame clones appear in the TCRdb table, and some are missing; sequencing was by immunoSEQ multiplex PCR. Counted here are hundreds of thousands of clones, nearly 90% occurring once; the ten biggest clones make up around 3.3%. CDR1 is SGHAT, CDR2 FQNNGV, per germline. This CDR3 has 15 residues. V shed 3 bases, J shed 7 bases, and the junction held 8 bases outside the gene matches. Sequencing input: peripheral blood. The TCR was taken from a man younger than 35 with active or convalescent COVID-19. The V and J genes are TRBV11-2 and TRBJ2-2, with 7 positions matching TRBD1. CDR3 coding DNA: TGTGCCAGCAGCTTTCCGACAGGGATGGACGGGGAGCTGTTTTTT. Amino acid sequence: CASSFPTGMDGELFF.